This passage covers 27 T cell receptor beta chains from one sample sequenced in a study of cytomegalovirus exposure and HLA in healthy donors. Primers for the PCR totalled 60 Vbeta and 13 Jbeta. Using immunoSEQ multiplex PCR, the repertoire was profiled, and TCRdb retains in-frame clones only, with some absent. The sample lists roughly 56,000 clones; more than 75% were seen once. The sequenced sample consisted of PBMCs. These receptors came from a man younger than 35 in good health and CMV-seronegative.

V usage is TRBV4-1 and J usage is TRBJ2-2; the D gene is possibly TRBD1 (6 bases). The germline CDR1 and CDR2 sequences are MGHRA and YSYEKL. The CDR3 has 15 amino acids. Trimming left V 10 bases short and J 0 bases short, with 15 bases between. CDR3 in amino acids: CATWDEGANTGELFF. In DNA, the CDR3 is TGCGCCACCTGGGATGAGGGGGCGAACACCGGGGAGCTGTTTTTT.

The sample holds one count of this clone. The chain combines TRBV6-1 with TRBJ1-2, with 7 bases matching TRBD1. The junction had 4 bases not matched to a gene; V was cut back by 5 bases and J by 1 base. CDR1 is MNHNS and CDR2 is SASEGT in the germline V gene. The CDR3 runs to 14 residues. CDR3 nucleotides: TGTGCCAGCAGTATAACAGGGGTTAACTATGGCTACACCTTC. It is translated as CASSITGVNYGYTF.

This clone has a handful of counts. V gene TRBV6-5 combines with J gene TRBJ2-5, with TRBD1 as a possible D gene (6 bases). Per germline, CDR1 MNHEY and CDR2 SVGAGI. The CDR3 runs to 13 residues. The V end was cut by 4 bases, the J end by 5 bases, with 11 bases between. CDR3 sequence reads: CASSLVQGETQYF. The CDR3 bases are TGTGCCAGCAGTTTGGTACAGGGTGAGACCCAGTACTTC.

The gene calls are TRBV7-3 and TRBJ1-5, with 9 bases that match TRBD1. The V gene's germline CDR1 is SGHTA and CDR2 FQGTGA. CDR3 length equals 14 residues. With V trimmed by 5 bases and J by 6 bases, 5 bases remained unmatched. CDR3 sequence reads: CASSLDRGPQPQHF. CDR3 DNA: TGTGCCAGCAGCCTGGACAGGGGTCCTCAGCCCCAGCATTTT.

This CDR3 reads CASTLDLSGYNEQFF. Written as DNA, the CDR3 is TGTGCCAGCACCCTAGATCTTAGCGGCTACAATGAGCAGTTCTTC. The chain combines TRBV9 with TRBJ2-1; the D gene is possibly TRBD2 (6 bases). V was clipped by 6 bases and J by 3 bases, with 16 bases between them. CDR1 and CDR2 from the germline V gene are SGDLS and YYNGEE. This CDR3 spans 15 amino acids.

The chain has TRBV30 and TRBJ1-2; no reliable D call. This CDR3 has 14 amino acids. Germline lookup yields CDR1 GTSNPN and CDR2 SVGIG (reference sequence). Trimming cost V 3 bases and J 8 bases, with 19 bases left between them. The CDR3 spells CAWSGGEFEEGYTF. The CDR3 DNA reads as TGTGCCTGGAGCGGCGGGGAGTTTGAGGAGGGCTACACCTTC.

The CDR3 coding sequence is TGTGCCAGCAGTATAAGGACAGGGCGGTCTGGGGCCAACGTCCTGACTTTC. It is translated as CASSIRTGRSGANVLTF. The chain recombines TRBV7-9 with TRBJ2-6; 8 positions match TRBD1. Looked up from germline, CDR1 is SEHNR and CDR2 is FQNEAQ (reference sequence). The CDR3 runs to 17 residues. J lost 1 base, V lost 6 bases, and 8 bases had no gene match.

The gene calls are TRBV7-9 and TRBJ1-4; D perhaps matches TRBD1 (5 bases). V shed 3 bases and J shed 6 bases, with 11 bases lying between them. CDR3 length: 14 amino acids. Per germline, CDR1 SEHNR and CDR2 FQNEAQ (reference sequence). CDR3 DNA: TGTGCCAGCAGCTTCGAGGGACTACATGAAAAACTGTTTTTT. Translation gives CASSFEGLHEKLFF.

The V gene is TRBV11-3, the J gene TRBJ1-4, with D hard to call. This CDR3 is built from 14 residues. V lost 3 bases and J lost 8, with 13 bases in between. Per germline, CDR1 SGHNT and CDR2 YENEEA. CDR3 DNA: TGTGCCAGCAGCTTCCTGTCTCAGGCCGAAAAACTGTTTTTT. Translation: CASSFLSQAEKLFF.

This rearrangement joins TRBV6-1 to TRBJ1-5, with D possibly matching TRBD1 (5 bases). The CDR3 covers 15 residues. V was clipped by 2 bases and J by 0 bases, with 8 bases between them. The germline V gene has CDR1 MNHNS and CDR2 SASEGT. For the CDR3, the DNA is TGTGCCAGCAGTGAATGGACAACTAGCAATCAGCCCCAGCATTTT. This encodes CASSEWTTSNQPQHF.

The chain joins TRBV9 to TRBJ1-1, with 8 nucleotides matching TRBD1. V lost 3 bases to trimming and J lost 0 bases; unmatched junction nucleotides: 1. Germline V gene data show CDR1 as SGDLS and CDR2 as YYNGEE. The CDR3 runs to 14 residues. The CDR3 coding sequence is TGTGCCAGCAGCGGGACAGGGTTGAACACTGAAGCTTTCTTT. Translated, it gives CASSGTGLNTEAFF.

This sequence joins TRBV2 and TRBJ1-4; D unclear. The CDR3 has 13 amino acids. The germline gives CDR1 SNHLY, CDR2 FYNNEI. V lost 5 bases and J 7 bases, leaving 11 bases between the germline ends. Written as DNA, the CDR3 is TGTGCCAGCAGTATGTCGGGGAGTGAAAAACTGTTTTTT. This translates into CASSMSGSEKLFF.

The gene calls are TRBV5-1 and TRBJ1-1; 8 bases match TRBD1. V shed 0 bases, J shed 10 bases, and the junction held 5 bases outside the gene matches. This CDR3 is built from 13 residues. Per the germline V gene, CDR1 is SGHRS and CDR2 is YFSETQ. This chain's CDR3 is CASSLGQGRGAFF. The CDR3 bases are TGCGCCAGCAGCTTGGGACAGGGGCGGGGAGCTTTCTTT.

The J gene is TRBJ1-2, the V gene TRBV20-1, with D unclear. Per germline, CDR1 DFQATT and CDR2 SNEGSKA (reference sequence). The germline V and J ends were trimmed by 5 bases and 10 bases, with 5 bases remaining between them. This CDR3 contains 8 residues. CDR3 in DNA: TGCAGTGCTCCTCCCTACACCTTC. Translation gives CSAPPYTF.

The chain links TRBV13 to TRBJ1-3, with D unresolved. The CDR3 covers 13 residues. V gave up 5 bases and J gave up 7 bases, with 12 bases separating them. Germline V CDR1 and CDR2: PRHDT, FYEKMQ (reference sequence). This chain's CDR3 is CASSAPSSNTIYF. The CDR3, as DNA: TGTGCCAGCAGCGCCCCGTCTAGCAACACCATATATTTT.

This sequence joins TRBV5-4 and TRBJ2-7, with a weak D call TRBD2 (6 bases). The length of the CDR3 is 16 residues. V lost 2 bases, J lost 2 bases, and 17 bases lay in between. Germline V gives CDR1 SGHNT, CDR2 YYREEE (reference sequence). DNA for the CDR3: TGTGCCAGCAGCTTCCATGCGGGCGGGGCCCCCTACGAGCAGTACTTC. Protein sequence: CASSFHAGGAPYEQYF.

The chain recombines TRBV5-1 with TRBJ2-7; the D gene is possibly TRBD1 (9 bases). V was pared by 6 bases and J by 7 bases, with 20 bases between. This CDR3 contains 14 residues. CDR1 and CDR2 (germline): SGHRS, YFSETQ. In nucleotides, the CDR3 is TGCGCCAGCACACCCGGGACAGGGACTAGGGAGCAGTACTTC. The encoded protein is CASTPGTGTREQYF.

CDR3 loop: CASRDLAGVKETQYF. As DNA, the CDR3 is TGTGCCAGCAGGGACCTAGCGGGGGTTAAAGAGACCCAGTACTTC. The chain couples TRBV2 to TRBJ2-5; TRBD2 matches at 10 bases. CDR1 is SNHLY and CDR2 is FYNNEI in the germline V gene. V lost 6 bases, J lost 3 bases, and 7 bases stayed unmatched. CDR3 length equals 15 residues. The full variable domain, rest sourced from reference TRBV2 and TRBJ2-5, is EPEVTQTPSHQVTQMGQEVILRCVPISNHLYFYWYRQILGQKVEFLVSFYNNEISEKSEIFDDQFSVERPDGSNFTLKIRSTKLEDSAMYFCASRDLAGVKETQYFGPGTRLLVL.

The chain joins TRBV11-2 to TRBJ1-1; D is uncertain. V was pared by 1 base and J by 1 base, with 4 bases between. CDR1 is SGHAT and CDR2 is FQNNGV in the germline V gene. This CDR3 contains 13 residues. Here the CDR3 DNA reads TGTGCCAGCAGCTTAGCGGGGAACACTGAAGCTTTCTTT. Translation gives CASSLAGNTEAFF. The entire variable domain, with the rest obtained from reference TRBV11-2 and TRBJ1-1, is as follows: EAGVAQSPRYKIIEKRQSVAFWCNPISGHATLYWYQQILGQGPKLLIQFQNNGVVDDSQLPKDRFSAERLKGVDSTLKIQPAKLEDSAVYLCASSLAGNTEAFFGQGTRLTVV.

The chain joins TRBV6-1 to TRBJ2-2, with D maybe TRBD1 (6 bases). This CDR3 has 13 residues. V lost 10 bases, J lost 0 bases, and 9 bases lay in between. The germline V gene encodes CDR1 MNHNS and CDR2 SASEGT. The CDR3: CATGDPNTGELFF. In nucleotides, the CDR3 is TGTGCCACAGGGGACCCGAACACCGGGGAGCTGTTTTTT.

This chain connects TRBV28 to TRBJ1-5, with a weak D call TRBD1 (5 bases). This CDR3 region has 15 residues. The germline V gene encodes CDR1 MDHEN and CDR2 SYDVKM. V lost 8 bases and J 5 bases, leaving 19 bases between the germline ends. The chain's CDR3 is CASLSGGMGDQPQHF. As DNA, the CDR3 is TGTGCCAGCCTTTCCGGGGGGATGGGGGATCAGCCCCAGCATTTT.

The chain recombines TRBV6-1 with TRBJ1-3; no reliable D call. CDR3 length equals 16 residues. Germline V CDR1 and CDR2: MNHNS, SASEGT. V lost 4 bases and J 0 bases, leaving 13 bases between the germline ends. The CDR3 DNA sequence: TGTGCCAGCAGTGCCCGGGTCCTTAGCTCTGGAAACACCATATATTTT. Amino acids: CASSARVLSSGNTIYF.

This clone was detected only once. The V gene is TRBV30, the J gene TRBJ1-1; 8 bases map to TRBD1. Germline trimming cut 7 bases from V and 3 bases from J; bases unmatched to any gene: 4. Germline V CDR1 and CDR2: GTSNPN, SVGIG (reference sequence). The CDR3 spans 12 residues. CDR3: CALTGEDTEAFF. CDR3 sequence (DNA): TGTGCCTTGACAGGGGAGGACACTGAAGCTTTCTTT.

The chain links TRBV2 to TRBJ1-6; 7 bases are shared with TRBD1. Germline V gene lookup returns CDR1 SNHLY and CDR2 FYNNEI. The CDR3 is 15 residues long. J was trimmed by 7 bases and V by 4 bases; bases with no gene match: 7. The CDR3 sequence: CASSGGGADNSPLHF. DNA of the CDR3: TGTGCCAGCAGTGGAGGGGGCGCAGACAATTCACCCCTCCACTTT.

This clone was found once. This chain links TRBV30 with TRBJ2-7; 8 bases line up with TRBD2. CDR3 length: 15 amino acids. Germline assignment: CDR1 GTSNPN and CDR2 SVGIG (reference sequence). V shed 8 bases and J 0 bases; nucleotides not matched to a gene: 12. The CDR3 sequence is CALQRERGPSYEQYF. The CDR3 nucleotides read TGTGCCCTACAAAGGGAGCGGGGGCCCTCCTACGAGCAGTACTTC.

This chain joins TRBV4-1 and TRBJ1-2; possible D gene TRBD1, 5 bases. V was trimmed by 4 bases and J by 8 bases, leaving 11 bases between them. The germline V gene has CDR1 MGHRA and CDR2 YSYEKL. The CDR3 loop spans 12 amino acids. Here the CDR3 DNA reads TGCGCCAGCAGCCGGGAGGGGAGAGGCTACACCTTC. Its translation is CASSREGRGYTF.

This clone was observed a handful of times. This chain links TRBV5-1 with TRBJ1-1, with D possibly matching TRBD1 (5 bases). This CDR3 contains 14 residues. V gave up 1 base and J gave up 4 bases, with 11 bases separating them. Germline CDR1 is SGHRS and CDR2 is YFSETQ. CDR3 nucleotide sequence: TGCGCCAGCAGCTTGTCAGGGCCGAGCACTGAAGCTTTCTTT. Amino acids: CASSLSGPSTEAFF.